Following are 23 T cell receptor beta chains from one sample sequenced in a study of blood T cell repertoires in COVID-19 (dated by TCRdb to about 2020). Library prep was done by the immunoSEQ multiplex PCR assay. TCRdb obtained this table from immuneACCESS and retained in-frame rearrangements with V and J assigned. These tables miss some clones; where compared with another copy, unresolved V genes account for less than half of the shortfall, and the remainder is unexplained. This sample is represented by about 85,000 clones; approximately 84% of them were singletons. Jointly, the top ten make up roughly 6.3% of the sample. The sample was peripheral blood. These receptors came from a man aged 55 to 70 with acute or convalescent COVID-19.

This clone was seen a single time. This chain joins TRBV6-5 and TRBJ1-1; TRBD1 is a possible D gene (5 bases). Trimming removed 4 bases at V and 6 bases at J, with 15 bases between. CDR1 is MNHEY and CDR2 is SVGAGI in the germline V gene. The CDR3 has 14 amino acids. The CDR3 is CASSLGLRSAEAFF. The CDR3 bases are TGTGCCAGCAGTTTGGGACTGCGAAGCGCTGAAGCTTTCTTT.

The chain has TRBV27 and TRBJ1-1; no clear D gene. This CDR3 region has 14 residues. Germline-derived CDR1 and CDR2 are MNHEY and SMNVEV (reference sequence). Trimming removed 2 bases from V and 1 base from J, with 8 bases in between. CDR3: CASSLVAGNTEAFF. The CDR3 bases are TGTGCCAGCAGTTTAGTGGCAGGGAACACTGAAGCTTTCTTT.

The chain joins TRBV3-1 (or the pseudogene TRBV3-2) to TRBJ1-1, with no clear D. Germline-derived CDR1 and CDR2 are LGHDT and YNNKEL (reference sequence). The CDR3 contains 15 residues. Trimming stripped 8 bases from V and 4 bases from J, with 20 bases between. This CDR3 reads CASSRSEFRATEAFF. CDR3 bases: TGTGCCAGCTCCCGCTCGGAGTTTCGAGCCACTGAAGCTTTCTTT.

The V and J genes are TRBV9 and TRBJ2-5; 8 positions agree with TRBD2. The ends lost 2 bases at V and 1 base at J; junction bases unmatched: 4. Germline-derived CDR1 and CDR2 are SGDLS and YYNGEE. The CDR3 runs 15 residues. DNA of the CDR3: TGTGCCAGCAGCGTCGGCGGGGGGACCCAAGAGACCCAGTACTTC. This encodes CASSVGGGTQETQYF.

The chain is built from TRBV3-1 (or the pseudogene TRBV3-2) and TRBJ2-7, with a tentative D call TRBD2 (5 bases). Germline V gene lookup returns CDR1 LGHDT and CDR2 YNNKEL (reference sequence). Trimming left V 0 bases short and J 0 bases short, with 12 bases between. CDR3 length: 16 amino acids. As DNA, the CDR3 is TGTGCCAGCAGCCAAGAAGACGGGGTAAACTCCTACGAGCAGTACTTC. It encodes CASSQEDGVNSYEQYF.

This chain links TRBV3-1 (or the pseudogene TRBV3-2) with TRBJ1-1; no reliable D call. V gave up 0 bases and J gave up 1 base, with 6 bases separating them. The length of the CDR3 is 14 residues. Germline loops: CDR1 LGHDT, CDR2 YNNKEL (reference sequence). The DNA of the CDR3 is TGTGCCAGCAGCCAAGATTGGCAGAACACTGAAGCTTTCTTT. It translates to CASSQDWQNTEAFF.

The gene calls are TRBV4-2 and TRBJ2-3; TRBD2 aligns across 8 bases. Germline V gives CDR1 LGHNA, CDR2 YNFKEQ. The CDR3 runs 16 residues. V shed 1 base, J shed 5 bases, and the junction held 8 bases outside the gene matches. CDR3 protein: CASSQGSGGSVDTQYF. The CDR3 DNA reads TGTGCCAGCAGCCAAGGAAGCGGGGGTTCCGTAGATACGCAGTATTTT.

The V gene is TRBV3-1 (or the pseudogene TRBV3-2), the J gene TRBJ2-3; maybe TRBD2 (6 bases). CDR1 LGHDT and CDR2 YNNKEL come from the germline V gene (reference sequence). CDR3 length: 16 amino acids. V shed 0 bases and J shed 1 base, with 11 bases lying between them. DNA of the CDR3: TGTGCCAGCAGCCAAGAACGGGACTCATGCACAGATACGCAGTATTTT. Amino acid sequence: CASSQERDSCTDTQYF.

The gene calls are TRBV19 and TRBJ1-3; 7 nucleotides agree with TRBD1. The germline CDR1 and CDR2 sequences are LNHDA and SQIVND (reference sequence). The length of the CDR3 is 16 residues. Losses at the gene ends were 5 bases for V and 0 bases for J; bases not matched to a gene: 7. The CDR3 sequence is CASSPTDRNSGNTIYF. The CDR3 DNA reads as TGTGCCAGTAGTCCCACGGACAGGAACTCTGGAAACACCATATATTTT.

The gene calls are TRBV24-1 and TRBJ1-2; 9 nucleotides match TRBD1. With V trimmed by 4 bases and J by 8 bases, 7 bases remained unmatched. Germline values: CDR1 KGHDR, CDR2 SFDVKD. This CDR3 is built from 14 residues. CDR3 sequence (DNA): TGTGCCACCAGTGACCCAAAAGGACAGGGGGGCTACACCTTC. Translation: CATSDPKGQGGYTF.

The rearrangement links TRBV7-9 to TRBJ2-2; D is possibly TRBD2 (7 bases). V was trimmed by 1 base and J by 4 bases, leaving 16 bases between them. CDR1 is SEHNR, CDR2 FQNEAQ, per germline (reference sequence). CDR3 length: 17 amino acids. The CDR3, as DNA: TGTGCCAGCAGCTTAGAGCCGGGGGGCGACGGCACCGGGGAGCTGTTTTTT. As protein: CASSLEPGGDGTGELFF.

The V gene is TRBV7-9, the J gene TRBJ2-3; 7 bases are a match to TRBD1. Trimming removed 5 bases from V and 2 bases from J; junction bases left unmatched: 7. The CDR3 runs 15 residues. Germline CDR1 reads SEHNR; CDR2 reads FQNEAQ (reference sequence). CDR3 amino acids: CASSLGDRATDTQYF. CDR3 DNA: TGTGCCAGCAGCCTCGGGGACAGAGCCACAGATACGCAGTATTTT.

The rearrangement links TRBV16 to TRBJ1-2; unclear D gene. V was clipped by 4 bases and J by 5 bases, with 17 bases between them. CDR3 length: 15 residues. Germline V CDR1 and CDR2: KGHSY, FQNENV. CDR3 loop: CASSPPSGVRYGYTF. Here the CDR3 DNA reads TGTGCCAGCAGCCCCCCTTCCGGGGTGAGGTATGGCTACACCTTC.

This rearrangement joins TRBV5-1 to TRBJ1-1; D is uncertain. This CDR3 has 12 residues. Trimming left V 4 bases short and J 4 bases short, with 8 bases between. Germline V gene lookup returns CDR1 SGHRS and CDR2 YFSETQ. The CDR3 spells CASSQAGTEAFF. DNA of the CDR3: TGCGCCAGCAGCCAAGCCGGCACTGAAGCTTTCTTT.

V and J are TRBV5-6 and TRBJ1-5, with TRBD1 matching over 7 bases. Germline V gene sequence: CDR1 SGHDT, CDR2 YYEEEE. This CDR3 spans 15 amino acids. V was clipped by 1 base and J by 6 bases; unmatched bases: 7. CDR3 in DNA: TGTGCCAGCAGCTTGAGAGGGGGCGCGGGTCAGCCCCAGCATTTT. It encodes CASSLRGGAGQPQHF.

The rearrangement uses TRBV7-3 and TRBJ1-2; no clear D gene. Trimming left V 4 bases short and J 8 bases short, with 20 bases between. The germline V gene has CDR1 SGHTA and CDR2 FQGTGA. The CDR3 loop spans 15 amino acids. The CDR3 DNA is TGTGCCAGCAGCTACGATAATGAGGGTATTGACGGCTACACCTTC. It codes for CASSYDNEGIDGYTF.

The V and J genes are TRBV7-9 and TRBJ1-1; 7 bases align to TRBD1. Trimming at V came to 0 bases and at J to 0 bases, leaving 1 base not matched to a gene. CDR1 and CDR2 from the germline V gene are SEHNR and FQNEAQ (reference sequence). The CDR3 extends over 15 amino acids. The CDR3 region is CASSLAGTVNTEAFF. For the CDR3, the DNA is TGTGCCAGCAGCTTAGCCGGGACAGTGAACACTGAAGCTTTCTTT.

A few counts support this clone. The chain combines TRBV18 with TRBJ2-5; 10 positions match TRBD2. The trim removed 1 base at V and 0 bases at J, leaving 5 bases unmatched. CDR1 and CDR2 from the germline V gene are KGHSH and LQKENI. The CDR3 has 17 residues. This CDR3 is CASSPRSGGPYQETQYF. The CDR3 bases are TGTGCCAGCTCACCACGTAGCGGGGGGCCGTACCAAGAGACCCAGTACTTC.

This chain joins TRBV7-2 and TRBJ1-4; D is possibly TRBD1 (5 bases). V lost 1 base, J lost 5 bases, and 8 bases lay in between. The CDR3 has 14 amino acids. Germline CDR1 and CDR2: SGHTA and FQGNSA. CDR3 bases: TGTGCCAGCAGCTTAGATCGGACAAATGAAAAACTGTTTTTT. Protein product: CASSLDRTNEKLFF.

The chain uses TRBV5-5 and TRBJ1-1; 8 nucleotides match TRBD1. The CDR3 is 14 residues long. The trim removed 3 bases at V and 4 bases at J, leaving 5 bases unmatched. Germline V lookup: CDR1 SGHKS, CDR2 YYEKEE (reference sequence). This CDR3 is CASSWTGRLTEAFF. The CDR3 nucleotides read TGTGCCAGCAGCTGGACAGGGCGCCTCACTGAAGCTTTCTTT. The variable domain in full, with the rest retrieved from reference TRBV5-5 and TRBJ1-1, is DAGVTQSPTHLIKTRGQQVTLRCSPISGHKSVSWYQQVLGQGPQFIFQYYEKEERGRGNFPDRFSARQFPNYSSELNVNALLLGDSALYLCASSWTGRLTEAFFGQGTRLTVV.

The chain couples TRBV19 to TRBJ1-1; D uncertain. Trimming took off 3 bases at V and 1 base at J, with 9 bases between the two ends. The CDR3 is made up of 14 amino acids. Germline V gives CDR1 LNHDA, CDR2 SQIVND (reference sequence). In DNA form, the CDR3 reads TGTGCCAGTAGTATTCAGGCCGCGAACACTGAAGCTTTCTTT. Protein: CASSIQAANTEAFF.

This chain connects TRBV30 to TRBJ1-4; D is possibly TRBD1 (6 bases). CDR1 is GTSNPN, CDR2 SVGIG, per germline (reference sequence). Trimming pared 1 base from V and 10 bases from J, leaving 19 bases between. CDR3 length: 15 residues. The CDR3 loop is CAWSGFGQGGGKLFF. Here the CDR3 DNA reads TGTGCCTGGAGTGGTTTTGGGCAGGGAGGGGGAAAACTGTTTTTT.

The chain carries TRBV27 and TRBJ2-7; 8 bases are a match to TRBD1. The CDR3 loop spans 15 amino acids. Germline trimming cut 4 bases from V and 2 bases from J; bases unmatched to any gene: 7. The germline V gene has CDR1 MNHEY and CDR2 SMNVEV (reference sequence). The CDR3 nucleotides are TGTGCCAGCAGTTCTACAGGGGGACCGACCTACGAGCAGTACTTC. Its translation is CASSSTGGPTYEQYF.